These 6 T cell receptor beta chains originate from one sample sequenced in a study of blood T cell repertoires in COVID-19. Assay used: immunoSEQ multiplex PCR; TCRdb lists only in-frame clones, some missing. Of about 230,000 clones in the sample, approximately 85% are singletons; the top ten hold 4.5% to 5.5%. The sample consisted of peripheral blood. The source of these receptors is a man aged 50-60 years with COVID-19, enrolled during active disease.

The chain has TRBV30 and TRBJ1-2; D is unresolved. Between the trimmed V and J ends, which lost 1 base and 4 bases, there was a span of 19 bases. The CDR3 totals 16 residues. Germline V CDR1 and CDR2: GTSNPN, SVGIG (reference sequence). CDR3 protein: CAWSDVAARNPYGYTF. The CDR3 DNA reads TGTGCCTGGAGTGATGTAGCGGCCAGAAACCCCTATGGCTACACCTTC.

This clone was seen only a few times. The chain links TRBV10-1 to TRBJ1-5; tentative D call: TRBD1 (6 bases). Trimming pared 5 bases from V and 2 bases from J, leaving 10 bases between. The germline gives CDR1 WNHNN, CDR2 SYGVQD (reference sequence). CDR3 length equals 14 residues. The CDR3 is CASSRGGCNQPQHF. In nucleotides, the CDR3 is TGCGCCAGCAGTCGAGGGGGTTGCAATCAGCCCCAGCATTTT.

A remark on this clone: The identical CDR3 is also encoded by other nucleotide sequences in the sample. The rearrangement joins TRBV7-8 to TRBJ1-5, with D perhaps matching TRBD1 (6 bases). V lost 3 bases to trimming and J lost 2 bases, with 8 bases between them. This CDR3 spans 14 amino acids. Germline V lookup: CDR1 SGHVS, CDR2 FQNEAQ. Here the CDR3 reads CASSLGARNQPQHF. CDR3 nucleotides: TGTGCCAGCAGCTTGGGGGCGCGCAATCAGCCCCAGCATTTT.

This rearrangement joins TRBV27 to TRBJ2-7; the D is unclear. The length of the CDR3 is 13 residues. The V gene lost 5 bases and the J gene lost 0 bases, with 8 bases spanning the gap. The germline gives CDR1 MNHEY, CDR2 SMNVEV (reference sequence). CDR3 nucleotides: TGTGCCAGCAGTCGGGTCAGCTCCTACGAGCAGTACTTC. This encodes CASSRVSSYEQYF.

This rearrangement joins TRBV3-1 (or the pseudogene TRBV3-2) to TRBJ1-3; the D gene is possibly TRBD1 (5 bases). The ends were cut back, 4 bases at V and 0 bases at J, with 16 bases in the middle. Germline loops: CDR1 LGHDT, CDR2 YNNKEL (reference sequence). The CDR3 is 17 amino acids. The DNA for the CDR3 is TGTGCCAGCAGCCCTGGGGCGGCCTTGAGCTCTGGAAACACCATATATTTT. The encoded protein is CASSPGAALSSGNTIYF.

The chain recombines TRBV7-6 with TRBJ1-3; a possible D gene is TRBD1 (6 bases). CDR1 is SGHVS and CDR2 is FNYEAQ in the germline V gene. Trimming left V 5 bases short and J 0 bases short, with 17 bases between. The CDR3 runs 17 residues. CDR3 sequence reads: CASSVDRLTSSGNTIYF. CDR3 nucleotide sequence: TGTGCCAGCAGCGTCGACAGGCTAACGAGCTCTGGAAACACCATATATTTT.